Reported below is one TCR beta chain. What it recognizes is unknown. Only in-frame clones appear in the TCRdb table, and some are missing; sequencing was by immunoSEQ multiplex PCR. The table records 86,000 or so clones, approximately 84% of them present only once. These data are taken from a study of T cells in localized non-small cell lung cancer. Overall study findings and caveats: Appearing in adjacent lung were a median about 60 of the top 100 tumor clones. Clonality of T cells reached its maximum in uninvolved adjacent lung, surpassing tumor.

CDR1 and CDR2 from the germline V gene are MNHNY and SVGAGI (reference sequence). The CDR3 runs to 14 residues. The V end was cut by 8 bases, the J end by 2 bases, with 15 bases between. The V and J genes are TRBV6-6 and TRBJ1-2, with a tentative D call TRBD1 (5 bases). The sample in question was peripheral blood, obtained before any cancer treatment. This receptor was taken from a man between 40 and 70 years old with stage I lung adenocarcinoma. Here the CDR3 DNA reads TGTGCCAGCGGGGGGACGGATTTGAACTATGGCTACACCTTC. Its protein is CASGGTDLNYGYTF.